This T cell receptor (beta chain) came from a study of identical twins. General study points: Insertions ran lower in abundant cord blood beta clonotypes, though not in memory repertoires. Low generation probability was overrepresented in out-of-frame alpha sequences shared by twins.

The sample holds a few counts of this clonotype. Its antigen is currently unknown. Everyone who gave samples was a healthy Caucasian. The CDR3 has 14 residues. V was shortened by 4 bases and J by 7 bases, with 16 bases between the two germline ends. Germline V gene lookup returns CDR1 SEHNR and CDR2 FQNEAQ (reference sequence). Template switching added a universal primer site, and cDNA bore unique molecular identifiers. TCRdb recomputed calls from the 5' RACE reads with MiXCR, one row per CDR3 protein. Here the sample spans more than 650,000 distinct CDR3 sequences, roughly 6% being singletons. Specimen: naive T cells sorted from blood. The clonotype originates from a man younger than 30 in good health. V gene TRBV7-9 combines with J gene TRBJ1-2, with D perhaps TRBD1 (6 bases). The CDR3 DNA follows: TGTGCCAGCAGCTCCGCAGGGGCAGGGAGTGGCTACACCTTC. It yields the protein CASSSAGAGSGYTF. The full variable domain, rest sourced from reference TRBV7-9 and TRBJ1-2, is DTGVSQNPRHKITKRGQNVTFRCDPISEHNRLYWYRQTLGQGPEFLTYFQNEAQLEKSRLLSDRFSAERPKGSFSTLEIQRTEQGDSAMYLCASSSAGAGSGYTFGSGTRLTVV.